Listed here are 31 T cell receptor beta chains from one sample, sequenced in a study of blood T cell repertoires in COVID-19. TCRdb's copy holds only in-frame clones and misses some; the assay was immunoSEQ multiplex PCR. Of some 45,000 clones listed, roughly 86% are singletons. The sequenced sample was peripheral blood. These TCRs come from a man between 60 and 75 years old with active COVID-19.

This clone is labeled medium-sized. The V gene is TRBV28, the J gene TRBJ1-1, with TRBD1 matching over 10 bases. Germline CDR1 is MDHEN and CDR2 is SYDVKM. This CDR3 comprises 17 residues. J lost 4 bases, V lost 5 bases, and 13 bases had no gene match. The DNA for the CDR3 is TGTGCCAGCAGTCCCCTCCCGGGACAGGGGTTGGGCACTGAAGCTTTCTTT. Protein product: CASSPLPGQGLGTEAFF. The variable domain in full, completed from reference TRBV28 and TRBJ1-1, reads DVKVTQSSRYLVKRTGEKVFLECVQDMDHENMFWYRQDPGLGLRLIYFSYDVKMKEKGDIPEGYSVSREKKERFSLILESASTNQTSMYLCASSPLPGQGLGTEAFFGQGTRLTVV.

The chain employs TRBV28 and TRBJ2-6; 11 nucleotides agree with TRBD1. The CDR3 length is 16 residues. V lost 9 bases, J lost 0 bases, and 4 bases stayed unmatched. Germline assignment: CDR1 MDHEN and CDR2 SYDVKM. As DNA, the CDR3 is TGTGCCAGTTTAGGACAGGGGGCCTCTGGGGCCAACGTCCTGACTTTC. Encoded protein: CASLGQGASGANVLTF.

The V call is TRBV19, the J call TRBJ2-7; TRBD2 matches at 14 bases. Per the germline V gene, CDR1 is LNHDA and CDR2 is SQIVND (reference sequence). This CDR3 contains 15 residues. The ends lost 3 bases at V and 4 bases at J; junction bases unmatched: 2. The CDR3 loop reads CASSMGLAGVYEQYF. DNA of the CDR3: TGTGCCAGTAGTATGGGACTAGCGGGAGTTTACGAGCAGTACTTC.

V gene TRBV7-9 combines with J gene TRBJ1-3; D uncertain. The V and J ends lost 6 bases and 4 bases respectively, with 13 bases between them. Germline loops: CDR1 SEHNR, CDR2 FQNEAQ (reference sequence). This CDR3 comprises 14 residues. The CDR3 DNA reads as TGTGCCAGCAGTGATGAGGGCAGGGGAAACACCATATATTTT. Amino acids: CASSDEGRGNTIYF.

Only a few counts were recorded for this clone. The rearrangement joins TRBV4-3 to TRBJ1-4, with 10 positions matching TRBD1. CDR3 length equals 17 residues. The germline V gene encodes CDR1 LGHNA and CDR2 YSLEER. V shed 0 bases, J shed 5 bases, and the junction held 6 bases outside the gene matches. In nucleotides, the CDR3 is TGCGCCAGCAGCCAAGATAGAGGGACAGGGGCGAATGAAAAACTGTTTTTT. This sequence encodes CASSQDRGTGANEKLFF.

This chain connects TRBV6-5 to TRBJ2-7, with 8 bases lining up with TRBD1. V shed 8 bases and J 3 bases; nucleotides not matched to a gene: 9. The length of the CDR3 is 14 residues. CDR1 and CDR2 (germline): MNHEY, SVGAGI. The CDR3 loop is CASHRQGRIYEQYF. CDR3 coding DNA: TGTGCCAGCCACCGACAGGGGAGGATCTACGAGCAGTACTTC.

This chain joins TRBV19 and TRBJ1-5; D gene uncertain. Trimming cost V 5 bases and J 2 bases, with 16 bases left between them. The germline gives CDR1 LNHDA, CDR2 SQIVND (reference sequence). This CDR3 spans 16 amino acids. CDR3 residues: CASSSGAGSGNQPQHF. In nucleotides, the CDR3 is TGTGCCAGTAGTTCCGGAGCGGGGTCCGGCAATCAGCCCCAGCATTTT.

The chain combines TRBV4-3 with TRBJ1-1; D gene ambiguous. Germline V CDR1 and CDR2: LGHNA, YSLEER. The CDR3 has 18 amino acids. The V gene lost 0 bases and the J gene lost 0 bases, with 17 bases spanning the gap. This CDR3 is CASSQDLPGAFMNTEAFF. For the CDR3, the DNA is TGCGCCAGCAGCCAAGACCTTCCCGGAGCCTTCATGAACACTGAAGCTTTCTTT.

The chain uses TRBV9 and TRBJ2-7, with 7 bases identical to TRBD1. V gave up 4 bases and J gave up 3 bases; unmatched junction bases: 7. Germline V gives CDR1 SGDLS, CDR2 YYNGEE. There are 14 residues in the CDR3. The CDR3 DNA sequence: TGTGCCAGCAGCCCACCGGGACAGCTCTACGAGCAGTACTTC. It yields the protein CASSPPGQLYEQYF.

This clone was detected only a few times. V and J are TRBV19 and TRBJ1-5, with 8 bases matching TRBD1. The CDR3 covers 14 residues. Losses at the gene ends were 4 bases for V and 5 bases for J; bases not matched to a gene: 4. CDR1 is LNHDA and CDR2 is SQIVND in the germline V gene (reference sequence). DNA for the CDR3: TGTGCCAGTAGTAACAGGGGGGAGCATCAGCCCCAGCATTTT. Amino acid sequence: CASSNRGEHQPQHF.

CDR3 amino acids: CASSATGLVGGNTIYF. The CDR3 coding sequence is TGTGCCAGCAGCGCGACAGGGCTAGTGGGAGGAAACACCATATATTTT. This rearrangement joins TRBV9 to TRBJ1-3; 7 bases match TRBD1. Germline assignment: CDR1 SGDLS and CDR2 YYNGEE. Trimming cost V 3 bases and J 4 bases; bases outside gene matches: 10. The CDR3 is made up of 16 amino acids.

V and J are TRBV6-2 or TRBV6-3 and TRBJ2-1; 11 nucleotides align to TRBD2. Germline CDR1 MNHEY, CDR2 SVGEGT. CDR3 length equals 17 residues. V dropped 0 bases and J dropped 7; count of bases not matched to a gene: 8. Here the CDR3 reads CASSYSRETSGKNEQFF. For the CDR3, the DNA is TGTGCCAGCAGTTACTCTAGGGAGACTAGCGGGAAGAATGAGCAGTTCTTC.

V gene TRBV28 combines with J gene TRBJ2-5, with TRBD1 matching over 8 bases. Germline V CDR1 and CDR2: MDHEN, SYDVKM. This CDR3 is built from 15 residues. V shed 1 base, J shed 5 bases, and the junction held 6 bases outside the gene matches. In nucleotides, the CDR3 is TGTGCCAGCAGTTTATCCCCGACAGGGGCGGAGACCCAGTACTTC. This translates into CASSLSPTGAETQYF.

The chain recombines TRBV28 with TRBJ2-2, with TRBD2 as a possible D gene (5 bases). This CDR3 has 13 residues. The V end was cut by 6 bases, the J end by 7 bases, with 12 bases between. Per the germline V gene, CDR1 is MDHEN and CDR2 is SYDVKM. In nucleotides, the CDR3 is TGTGCCAGCAGAATACCGGGGATCGGGGAGCTGTTTTTT. Translating it yields CASRIPGIGELFF.

The V and J genes are TRBV12-3 or TRBV12-4 and TRBJ2-2; 9 bases align to TRBD2. The CDR3 is 12 residues long. The CDR3 loop is CTQRGATGELFF. CDR3 nucleotides: TGTACCCAGCGGGGGGCTACCGGGGAGCTGTTTTTT.

The chain recombines TRBV9 with TRBJ2-3, with TRBD2 matching 8 bases. Germline CDR1 and CDR2: SGDLS and YYNGEE. The CDR3 spans 15 residues. Trimming removed 4 bases from V and 7 bases from J; junction bases left unmatched: 11. The CDR3 reads CASSSAGSGGNTQYF. The CDR3 DNA reads TGTGCCAGCAGCTCCGCGGGCAGCGGGGGAAATACGCAGTATTTT.

J is TRBJ2-5 and V is TRBV2; tentatively, D is TRBD1 (6 bases). There are 16 residues in the CDR3. Germline V gene data show CDR1 as SNHLY and CDR2 as FYNNEI. V lost 8 bases, J lost 1 base, and 20 bases lay in between. The CDR3 sequence: CASSQGWGRGQETQYF. Written as DNA, the CDR3 is TGTGCCAGCTCTCAGGGGTGGGGAAGAGGCCAAGAGACCCAGTACTTC.

The chain employs TRBV24-1 and TRBJ2-3; 12 nucleotides align to TRBD1. CDR1 and CDR2 (germline): KGHDR, SFDVKD. The CDR3 consists of 15 residues. Germline trimming cut 5 bases from V and 5 bases from J; bases unmatched to any gene: 4. The CDR3 bases are TGTGCCACCAGTGGGGACAGGGGGCGTCAAGATACGCAGTATTTT. Amino acid sequence: CATSGDRGRQDTQYF.

Only one count was recorded for this clone. The chain uses TRBV5-5 and TRBJ2-3, with TRBD1 identical over 9 bases. This CDR3 region has 17 residues. Germline V gene data show CDR1 as SGHKS and CDR2 as YYEKEE (reference sequence). The ends lost 0 bases at V and 0 bases at J; junction bases unmatched: 5. As DNA, the CDR3 is TGTGCCAGCAGCTTGGAACCGGGACAGGGAAGCACAGATACGCAGTATTTT. Residues: CASSLEPGQGSTDTQYF. The full variable domain, in which reference TRBV5-5 and TRBJ2-3 provide the parts outside the CDR3, is DAGVTQSPTHLIKTRGQQVTLRCSPISGHKSVSWYQQVLGQGPQFIFQYYEKEERGRGNFPDRFSARQFPNYSSELNVNALLLGDSALYLCASSLEPGQGSTDTQYFGPGTRLTVL.

V and J are TRBV10-3 and TRBJ1-1; 9 positions match TRBD1. The germline V gene has CDR1 ENHRY and CDR2 SYGVKD. V was pared by 6 bases and J by 3 bases, with 5 bases of the junction left unmatched. The CDR3 consists of 14 residues. CDR3: CAIRNGQGYTEAFF. Here the CDR3 DNA reads TGTGCCATCAGAAACGGACAGGGGTACACTGAAGCTTTCTTT.

The V call is TRBV18, the J call TRBJ1-1, with 9 bases matching TRBD1. CDR1 and CDR2 from the germline V gene are KGHSH and LQKENI. The CDR3 covers 14 residues. After removal of 4 bases from V and 4 bases from J, the junction contained 4 bases not matched to a gene. The CDR3 DNA sequence: TGTGCCAGCTCACTTGGGACAGGGAGCACTGAAGCTTTCTTT. Its protein is CASSLGTGSTEAFF.

The CDR3 loop reads CASSLGQAGVYEQYF. In DNA form, the CDR3 reads TGCGCCAGCAGCTTGGGGCAAGCAGGGGTCTACGAGCAGTACTTC. The chain recombines TRBV5-1 with TRBJ2-7, with D possibly matching TRBD1 (6 bases). The CDR3 is made up of 15 amino acids. Germline values: CDR1 SGHRS, CDR2 YFSETQ. Deletions cut 0 bases from V and 3 bases from J, with 13 bases between.

The CDR3 DNA is TGTGCCAGCAGCTTAAAAGATCCCGGACACGAAGAGACCCAGTACTTC. It codes for CASSLKDPGHEETQYF. The V gene is TRBV7-3, the J gene TRBJ2-5; TRBD1 is a possible D gene (5 bases). Germline loops: CDR1 SGHTA, CDR2 FQGTGA. Between the trimmed V and J ends, which lost 1 base and 3 bases, there was a span of 15 bases. The CDR3 extends over 16 amino acids.

This chain connects TRBV19 to TRBJ1-1, with TRBD1 as a possible D gene (5 bases). Germline V lookup: CDR1 LNHDA, CDR2 SQIVND (reference sequence). Trimming took 3 bases from V and 5 from J, leaving 13 bases between them. There are 14 residues in the CDR3. CDR3 sequence reads: CASSMKGWGTEAFF. The CDR3 region has the DNA TGTGCCAGTAGTATGAAGGGGTGGGGAACTGAAGCTTTCTTT.

This chain joins TRBV11-2 and TRBJ2-1, with D maybe TRBD2 (5 bases). The CDR3 loop spans 13 amino acids. Trimming cost V 2 bases and J 9 bases, with 11 bases left between them. Germline values: CDR1 SGHAT, CDR2 FQNNGV. CDR3 bases: TGTGCCAGCAGCTTAACGACTAAGGGTGAGCAGTTCTTC. Residues: CASSLTTKGEQFF. The entire variable domain, with the rest obtained from reference TRBV11-2 and TRBJ2-1, is as follows: EAGVAQSPRYKIIEKRQSVAFWCNPISGHATLYWYQQILGQGPKLLIQFQNNGVVDDSQLPKDRFSAERLKGVDSTLKIQPAKLEDSAVYLCASSLTTKGEQFFGPGTRLTVL.

This chain uses TRBV5-4 with TRBJ2-1; TRBD1 might be the D (6 bases). V was trimmed by 1 base and J by 3 bases, leaving 11 bases between them. Germline V gene data show CDR1 as SGHNT and CDR2 as YYREEE (reference sequence). The CDR3 is 15 residues long. The CDR3, as DNA: TGTGCCAGCAGCTTGAAAGGACAGCTCTACAATGAGCAGTTCTTC. It yields the protein CASSLKGQLYNEQFF.

The genes are TRBV7-2 and TRBJ2-1; D is perhaps TRBD2 (6 bases). V lost 0 bases to trimming and J lost 9 bases, with 12 bases between them. Germline CDR1 reads SGHTA; CDR2 reads FQGNSA. This CDR3 comprises 14 residues. The CDR3 region is CASSLAGGTSEQFF. As DNA, the CDR3 is TGTGCCAGCAGCTTAGCGGGGGGTACTAGTGAGCAGTTCTTC.

The chain recombines TRBV6-6 with TRBJ1-2, with D perhaps matching TRBD1 (5 bases). CDR3 size: 15 residues. V lost 0 bases, J lost 4 bases, and 12 bases lay in between. Germline lookup yields CDR1 MNHNY and CDR2 SVGAGI (reference sequence). The CDR3 sequence: CASSYSSAGGYGYTF. For the CDR3, the DNA is TGTGCCAGCAGTTACTCGTCTGCGGGGGGCTATGGCTACACCTTC.

This clone has a single count. V usage is TRBV18 and J usage is TRBJ1-3, with a possible D match to TRBD1 (5 bases). From germline, CDR1 is KGHSH and CDR2 LQKENI. Trimming shortened V by 6 bases and J by 0 bases, and 15 bases separated the two germline ends. The CDR3 has 16 residues. In DNA form, the CDR3 reads TGTGCCAGCTCCCCCATAGACAGCAGCTCTGGAAACACCATATATTTT. Protein product: CASSPIDSSSGNTIYF.

This rearrangement joins TRBV7-9 to TRBJ1-1; no clear D gene. CDR1 and CDR2 from the germline V gene are SEHNR and FQNEAQ (reference sequence). This CDR3 region has 14 residues. V lost 0 bases to trimming and J lost 2 bases, with 7 bases between them. Here the CDR3 DNA reads TGTGCCAGCAGCTTAGCCCCAGATAACACTGAAGCTTTCTTT. As protein: CASSLAPDNTEAFF.

This clone turned up a few times. The chain links TRBV10-3 to TRBJ1-6; D might be TRBD1 (6 bases). The CDR3 has 16 amino acids. Germline V lookup: CDR1 ENHRY, CDR2 SYGVKD. V shed 4 bases and J shed 7 bases, with 17 bases lying between them. For the CDR3, the DNA is TGTGCCATCAGTGTTGCAGGGGCAGCGCCAAATTCACCCCTCCACTTT. It codes for CAISVAGAAPNSPLHF.